Below, one T cell receptor beta chain is given with its context. Its antigen remains unknown. These data are taken from a study of Ad26.COV2.S vaccination and SARS-CoV-2 variants. Study at large: Ad26.COV2.S arm of COV1001 included the donor. In the study, Ad26.COV2.S was injected intramuscularly once, or twice 56 days apart. Overall study results and limits: Compared with placebo recipients, vaccine recipients had higher spike-specific TCR breadth. Total T cell responses may have been underestimated by the TCR breadth and depth analyses.

Trimming cost V 4 bases and J 0 bases, with 7 bases left between them. The CDR3 consists of 15 residues. Germline-derived CDR1 and CDR2 are SGHAT and FQDESV (reference sequence). Method: immunoSEQ multiplex PCR; TCRdb's copy keeps in-frame clones and lacks some. Of roughly 700,000 clones listed, roughly nine tenths are singletons. Sample treatment: around 19 received Ad26.COV2.S at low or high dose, single or two shots; about five received placebo; per-sample allocation not given. Each sample was drawn 63 days after the first injection (of vaccine or placebo). The chain is built from TRBV11-1 and TRBJ1-6; the D is unclear. This clonotype originated in a person aged 18-65 years who received the Ad26.COV2.S COVID-19 vaccine or a placebo. This specimen was peripheral blood, taken in a trial of Ad26.COV2.S vaccine versus placebo. The CDR3 nucleotides are TGTGCCAGCAGCTACGGTAACTCCTATAATTCACCCCTCCACTTT. Its protein is CASSYGNSYNSPLHF. Combining the CDR3 with reference TRBV11-1 and TRBJ1-6 gives the whole variable domain EAEVAQSPRYKITEKSQAVAFWCDPISGHATLYWYRQILGQGPELLVQFQDESVVDDSQLPKDRFSAERLKGVDSTLKIQPAELGDSAMYLCASSYGNSYNSPLHFGNGTRLTVT.